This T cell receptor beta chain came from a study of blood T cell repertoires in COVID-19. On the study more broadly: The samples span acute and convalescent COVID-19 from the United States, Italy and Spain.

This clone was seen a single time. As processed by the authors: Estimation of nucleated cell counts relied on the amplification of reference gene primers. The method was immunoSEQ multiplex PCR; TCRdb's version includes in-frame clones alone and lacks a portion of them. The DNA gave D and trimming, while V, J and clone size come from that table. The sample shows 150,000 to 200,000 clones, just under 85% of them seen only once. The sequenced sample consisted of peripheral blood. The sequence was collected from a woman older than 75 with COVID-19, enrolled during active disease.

CDR3 residues: CASSRGLAGGNEQFF. In DNA form, the CDR3 reads TGTGCCAGCTCACGGGGACTAGCGGGAGGGAATGAGCAGTTCTTC. The V and J genes are TRBV18 and TRBJ2-1, with 16 bases matching TRBD2. The CDR3 covers 15 residues. The germline V gene encodes CDR1 KGHSH and CDR2 LQKENI. Trimming cost V 4 bases and J 7 bases; bases outside gene matches: 1.